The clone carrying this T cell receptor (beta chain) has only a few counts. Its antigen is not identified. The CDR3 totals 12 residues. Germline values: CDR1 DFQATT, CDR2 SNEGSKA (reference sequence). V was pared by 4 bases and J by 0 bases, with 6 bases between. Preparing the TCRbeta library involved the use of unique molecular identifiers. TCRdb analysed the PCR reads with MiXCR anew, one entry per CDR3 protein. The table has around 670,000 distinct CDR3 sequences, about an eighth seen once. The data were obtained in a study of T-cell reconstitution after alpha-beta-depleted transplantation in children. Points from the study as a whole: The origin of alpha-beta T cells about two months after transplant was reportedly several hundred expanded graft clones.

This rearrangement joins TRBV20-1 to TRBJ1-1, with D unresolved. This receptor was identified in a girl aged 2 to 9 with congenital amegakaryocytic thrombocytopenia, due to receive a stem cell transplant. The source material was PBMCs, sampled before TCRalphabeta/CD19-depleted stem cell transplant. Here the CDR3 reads CSATDLNTEAFF. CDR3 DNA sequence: TGCAGTGCTACGGACTTGAACACTGAAGCTTTCTTT.